A single T cell receptor beta chain is shown here with its context. The antigen remains unidentified. Other DNA sequences of this sample code for an identical CDR3. This sample was included in a study of Ad26.COV2.S vaccination and SARS-CoV-2 variants. Study-wide results and caveats: Possibly, TCR breadth and depth analyses underestimated total T cell responses. Recipients given vaccine exceeded placebo recipients in spike-specific TCR breadth.

The CDR3 is 13 amino acids. V lost 0 bases to trimming and J lost 8 bases, with 8 bases between them. The germline V gene encodes CDR1 SEHNR and CDR2 FQNEAQ (reference sequence). Profiled with immunoSEQ multiplex PCR; TCRdb holds only in-frame clones, not every one. Here the sample spans more than 150,000 clones, roughly 87% being singletons. This sequence joins TRBV7-9 and TRBJ2-1, with D unresolved. The origin of this receptor is a human donor who had recovered from COVID-19. The sequencing here drew on peripheral blood, taken after recovery from COVID-19. The chain's CDR3 is CASSLADLDEQFF. In DNA, the CDR3 is TGTGCCAGCAGCTTAGCAGATCTCGATGAGCAGTTCTTC.